The next 7 T cell receptor beta chains were all read from a single sample in a study of identical twins. TCRdb re-analysed the 5' RACE reads in MiXCR, keeping a single row per CDR3 protein. In the table there are around 290,000 distinct CDR3 sequences, nearly 9.5% of which are singletons. In addition, the sample was reused for a study of yellow fever vaccine responses in identical twins.

Material for sequencing was CD8+ T cells sorted from blood. All receptors derive from a woman between 18 and 29 years old in good health.

CDR3 sequence: CASSYGTSANEQFF. DNA of the CDR3: TGTGCCAGCAGTTATGGGACTAGCGCCAATGAGCAGTTCTTC. The rearrangement links TRBV5-5 to TRBJ2-1; 10 nucleotides line up with TRBD2. The CDR3 loop spans 14 amino acids. V shed 5 bases and J 6 bases; nucleotides not matched to a gene: 5. Germline V gene sequence: CDR1 SGHKS, CDR2 YYEKEE (reference sequence).

This clonotype was detected only a few times. J is TRBJ2-1 and V is TRBV12-5; 13 nucleotides line up with TRBD2. The CDR3 runs to 17 residues. Germline lookup yields CDR1 LGHNT and CDR2 FRNRAP. Trimming cost V 4 bases and J 9 bases; bases outside gene matches: 12. This chain's CDR3 is CASGYQPGLAGLGEQFF. The CDR3 DNA reads as TGTGCTAGTGGTTACCAGCCGGGACTAGCGGGGTTAGGTGAGCAGTTCTTC.

This clonotype was seen only a few times. V usage is TRBV6-6 and J usage is TRBJ2-7; D possibly corresponds to TRBD2 (5 bases). The V and J ends lost 9 bases and 5 bases respectively, with 11 bases between them. From germline, CDR1 is MNHNY and CDR2 SVGAGI (reference sequence). CDR3 length equals 11 residues. CDR3: CASGSWDEQYF. The CDR3, as DNA: TGTGCCAGTGGGAGCTGGGACGAGCAGTACTTC.

This clonotype was detected ten times or more. The genes are TRBV7-2 and TRBJ2-2; D is uncertain. The CDR3 runs to 13 residues. Germline CDR1 is SGHTA and CDR2 is FQGNSA. V was pared by 2 bases and J by 3 bases, with 4 bases between. CDR3 bases: TGTGCCAGCAGCTTAAAATACACCGGGGAGCTGTTTTTT. As protein: CASSLKYTGELFF.

CDR3 DNA sequence: TGCAGTGCTAGCCCAGCGGGGGGGCAAGAGACCCAGTACTTC. Its translation: CSASPAGGQETQYF. V and J are TRBV20-1 and TRBJ2-5, with 10 positions matching TRBD2. Per germline, CDR1 DFQATT and CDR2 SNEGSKA (reference sequence). The ends lost 3 bases at V and 2 bases at J; junction bases unmatched: 3. The CDR3 is 14 residues long.

The V and J genes are TRBV6-1 and TRBJ2-7, with 7 bases that match TRBD1. The CDR3 runs to 14 residues. Germline values: CDR1 MNHNS, CDR2 SASEGT. Unmatched junction bases numbered 6, after V lost 5 bases and J lost 2 bases. The CDR3 DNA follows: TGTGCCAGCAGTCCGACAGGGCTCCCCTACGAGCAGTACTTC. Protein sequence: CASSPTGLPYEQYF.

This clonotype has more than one count but fewer than ten. The V gene is TRBV20-1, the J gene TRBJ2-5; TRBD2 matches at 7 bases. The CDR3 has 17 residues. Looked up from germline, CDR1 is DFQATT and CDR2 is SNEGSKA (reference sequence). The V and J ends lost 0 bases and 1 base, in that order; junction bases with no gene match: 11. CDR3 loop: CSARDLGGPGPQETQYF. CDR3 nucleotides: TGCAGTGCTAGAGATTTGGGAGGGCCAGGCCCCCAAGAGACCCAGTACTTC.